Listed here are 6 T cell receptor beta chains from one sample, sequenced in a study of Graves' ophthalmopathy and Graves' hyperthyroidism. The authors amplified TCR beta CDR3 regions from RNA transcripts. An opening RT-PCR round employed HTBI primers and preceded a second-round multiplex PCR. TCRdb reprocessed the multiplex PCR reads with MiXCR, giving one entry per CDR3 protein. The data contain around 590,000 distinct CDR3 sequences, less than 45% of them singletons. The sequencing input was peripheral blood or thyroid tissue (not recorded which). These receptors were taken from an adult man with Graves' hyperthyroidism.

The CDR3 nucleotides are TGTGCCATCGCGGTAGGGGGCTACACCTTC. Its protein is CAIAVGGYTF. The chain combines TRBV10-3 with TRBJ1-2, with D unresolved. The germline V gene encodes CDR1 ENHRY and CDR2 SYGVKD. This CDR3 region has 10 residues. Deletions cut 8 bases from V and 8 bases from J, with 9 bases between.

This clonotype has at least ten counts. This chain connects TRBV19 to TRBJ2-7; D tentatively reads TRBD1 or TRBD2 (6 bases each). V was trimmed by 0 bases and J by 0 bases, leaving 12 bases between them. Germline CDR1 LNHDA, CDR2 SQIVND (reference sequence). CDR3 size: 16 residues. CDR3 region: CASSIDPGASSYEQYF. Written as DNA, the CDR3 is TGTGCCAGTAGTATAGATCCGGGGGCGAGCTCCTACGAGCAGTACTTC.

Worth noting for this clonotype: One base away lies a much larger clone, so this may be a sequencing read error. This rearrangement joins TRBV11-2 to TRBJ2-2; D remains unclear. The CDR3 sequence is 16 residues long. Germline V CDR1 and CDR2: SGHAT, FQNNGV. The CDR3 loop reads CASNRSPASNTRELFF. DNA of the CDR3: TGTGCCAGCAACCGGAGTCCCGCATCGAACACCAGGGAGCTGTTTTTT.

This clonotype was observed at least ten times. The V and J genes are TRBV19 and TRBJ1-2, with D hard to call. Per the germline V gene, CDR1 is LNHDA and CDR2 is SQIVND (reference sequence). The CDR3 covers 11 residues. V lost 3 bases and J 7 bases, leaving 6 bases between the germline ends. For the CDR3, the DNA is TGTGCCAGTAGTATGGATGGTGGCTACACCTTC. Translated, it gives CASSMDGGYTF.

The chain links TRBV29-1 to TRBJ1-1; D is perhaps TRBD1 (6 bases). The CDR3 length is 12 residues. Germline V gene sequence: CDR1 SQVTM, CDR2 ANQGSEA. Trimming pared 8 bases from V and 6 bases from J, leaving 16 bases between. The CDR3 DNA follows: TGCAGCAGTTATGGGGGGGGCGCTGAAGCTTTCTTT. This gives the protein CSSYGGGAEAFF.

Turning to this clonotype: One end of the junction fails to match germline, which may point to a read error. The genes are TRBV10-3 and TRBJ2-2, with D possibly matching TRBD2 (5 bases). The V gene's germline CDR1 is ENHRY and CDR2 SYGVKD. The CDR3 spans 18 residues. The CDR3 DNA reads as TGTGCCATCAGTGAGAAGGCCGTGTCATGGAGTAACACCGGGGAGCTGTACTTC. Encoded protein: CAISEKAVSWSNTGELYF.